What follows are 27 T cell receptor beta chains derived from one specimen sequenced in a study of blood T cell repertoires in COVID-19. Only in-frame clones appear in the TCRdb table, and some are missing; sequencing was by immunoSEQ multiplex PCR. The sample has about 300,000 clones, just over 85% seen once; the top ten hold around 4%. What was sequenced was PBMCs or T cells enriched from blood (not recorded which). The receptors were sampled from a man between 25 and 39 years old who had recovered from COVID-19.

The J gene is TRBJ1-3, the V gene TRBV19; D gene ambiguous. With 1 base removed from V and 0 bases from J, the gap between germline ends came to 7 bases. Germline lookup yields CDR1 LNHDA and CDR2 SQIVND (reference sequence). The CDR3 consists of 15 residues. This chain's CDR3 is CASSIVAASGNTIYF. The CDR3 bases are TGTGCCAGTAGTATAGTGGCGGCCTCTGGAAACACCATATATTTT.

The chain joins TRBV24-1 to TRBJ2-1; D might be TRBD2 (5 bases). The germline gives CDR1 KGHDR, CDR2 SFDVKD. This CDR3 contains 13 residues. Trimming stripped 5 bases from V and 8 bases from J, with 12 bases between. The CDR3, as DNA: TGTGCCACCAGTGTCTTCGCCGGGGATGAGCAGTTCTTC. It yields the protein CATSVFAGDEQFF.

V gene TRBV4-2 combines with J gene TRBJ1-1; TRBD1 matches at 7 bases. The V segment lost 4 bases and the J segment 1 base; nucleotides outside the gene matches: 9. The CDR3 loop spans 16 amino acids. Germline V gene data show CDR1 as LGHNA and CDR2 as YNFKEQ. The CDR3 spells CASSPFLGQKNTEAFF. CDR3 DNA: TGTGCCAGCAGCCCGTTTTTGGGACAGAAGAACACTGAAGCTTTCTTT.

The CDR3 spells CASSELAGAYYNEQFF. As DNA, the CDR3 is TGTGCCAGCAGCGAACTAGCGGGAGCGTACTACAATGAGCAGTTCTTC. V usage is TRBV7-6 and J usage is TRBJ2-1; 11 nucleotides align to TRBD2. V lost 5 bases, J lost 3 bases, and 6 bases stayed unmatched. Germline lookup yields CDR1 SGHVS and CDR2 FNYEAQ. The CDR3 loop spans 16 amino acids.

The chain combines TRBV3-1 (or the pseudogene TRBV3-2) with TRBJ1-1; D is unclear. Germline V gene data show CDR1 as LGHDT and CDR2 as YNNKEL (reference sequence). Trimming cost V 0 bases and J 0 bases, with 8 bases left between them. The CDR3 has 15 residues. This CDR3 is CASSQDGLMNTEAFF. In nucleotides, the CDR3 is TGTGCCAGCAGCCAAGATGGGCTTATGAACACTGAAGCTTTCTTT.

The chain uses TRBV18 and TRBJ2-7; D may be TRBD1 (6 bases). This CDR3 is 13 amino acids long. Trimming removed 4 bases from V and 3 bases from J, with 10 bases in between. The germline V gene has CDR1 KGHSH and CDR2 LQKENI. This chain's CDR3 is CASSQDSLYEQYF. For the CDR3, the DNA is TGTGCCAGCTCACAGGACAGTCTCTACGAGCAGTACTTC. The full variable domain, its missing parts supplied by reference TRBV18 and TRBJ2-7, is NAGVMQNPRHLVRRRGQEARLRCSPMKGHSHVYWYRQLPEEGLKFMVYLQKENIIDESGMPKERFSAEFPKEGPSILRIQQVVRGDSAAYFCASSQDSLYEQYFGPGTRLTVT.

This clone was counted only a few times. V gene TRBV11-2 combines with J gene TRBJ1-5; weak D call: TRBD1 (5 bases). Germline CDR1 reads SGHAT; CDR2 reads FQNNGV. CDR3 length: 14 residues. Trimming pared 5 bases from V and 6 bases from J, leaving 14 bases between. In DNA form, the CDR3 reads TGTGCCAGCAGCGCTGGGGGGACGGCTCAGCCCCAGCATTTT. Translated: CASSAGGTAQPQHF.

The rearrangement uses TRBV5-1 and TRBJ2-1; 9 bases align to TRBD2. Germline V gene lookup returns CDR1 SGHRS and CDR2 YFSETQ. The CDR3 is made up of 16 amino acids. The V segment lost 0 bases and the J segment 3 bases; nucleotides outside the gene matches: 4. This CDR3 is CASSLVASGVYNEQFF. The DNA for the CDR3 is TGCGCCAGCAGCTTGGTCGCTAGCGGGGTCTACAATGAGCAGTTCTTC. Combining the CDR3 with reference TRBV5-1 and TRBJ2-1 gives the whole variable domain KAGVTQTPRYLIKTRGQQVTLSCSPISGHRSVSWYQQTPGQGLQFLFEYFSETQRNKGNFPGRFSGRQFSNSRSEMNVSTLELGDSALYLCASSLVASGVYNEQFFGPGTRLTVL.

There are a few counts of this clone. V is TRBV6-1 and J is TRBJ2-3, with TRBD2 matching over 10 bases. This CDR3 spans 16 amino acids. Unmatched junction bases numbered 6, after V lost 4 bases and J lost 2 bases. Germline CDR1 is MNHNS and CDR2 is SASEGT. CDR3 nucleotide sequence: TGTGCCAGCAGTGTCATTAGCGGGGGGATCACAGATACGCAGTATTTT. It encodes CASSVISGGITDTQYF.

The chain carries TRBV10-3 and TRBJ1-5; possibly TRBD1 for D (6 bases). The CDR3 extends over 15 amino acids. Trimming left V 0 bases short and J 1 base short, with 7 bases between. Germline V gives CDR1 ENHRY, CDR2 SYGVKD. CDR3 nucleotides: TGTGCCATCAGTGAGTCGGACAGAAGCAATCAGCCCCAGCATTTT. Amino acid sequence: CAISESDRSNQPQHF.

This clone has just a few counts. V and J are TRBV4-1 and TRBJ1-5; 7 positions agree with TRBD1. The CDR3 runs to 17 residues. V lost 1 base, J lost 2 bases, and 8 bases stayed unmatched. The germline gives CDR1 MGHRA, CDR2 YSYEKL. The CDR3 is CASSQGGTAQGNQPQHF. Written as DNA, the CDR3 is TGCGCCAGCAGCCAAGGCGGGACAGCGCAGGGCAATCAGCCCCAGCATTTT.

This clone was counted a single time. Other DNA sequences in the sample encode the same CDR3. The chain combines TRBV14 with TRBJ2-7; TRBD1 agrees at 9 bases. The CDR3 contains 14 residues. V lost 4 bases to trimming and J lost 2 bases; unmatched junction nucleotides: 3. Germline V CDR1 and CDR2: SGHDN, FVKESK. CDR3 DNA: TGTGCCAGCAGCCCTCGACAGGGGGCCTACGAGCAGTACTTC. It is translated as CASSPRQGAYEQYF.

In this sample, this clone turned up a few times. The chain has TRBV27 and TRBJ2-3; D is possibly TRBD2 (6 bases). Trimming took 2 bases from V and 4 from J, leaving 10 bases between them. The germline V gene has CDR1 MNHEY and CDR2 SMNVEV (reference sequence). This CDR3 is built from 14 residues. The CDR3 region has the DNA TGTGCCAGCAGTTTACGGGGGAGGTCAGATACGCAGTATTTT. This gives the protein CASSLRGRSDTQYF.

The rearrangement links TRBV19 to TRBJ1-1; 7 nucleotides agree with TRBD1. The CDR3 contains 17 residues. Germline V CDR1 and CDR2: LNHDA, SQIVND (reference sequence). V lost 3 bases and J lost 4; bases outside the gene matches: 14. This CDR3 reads CASSIALFSRGTTEAFF. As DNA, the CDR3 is TGTGCCAGTAGTATCGCTCTGTTTAGCAGGGGGACCACTGAAGCTTTCTTT.

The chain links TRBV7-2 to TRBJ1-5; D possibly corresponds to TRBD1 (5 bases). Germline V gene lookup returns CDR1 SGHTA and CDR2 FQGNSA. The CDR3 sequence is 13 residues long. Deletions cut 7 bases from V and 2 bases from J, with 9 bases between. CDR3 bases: TGTGCCAGCACCAGGGCCCGCAATCAGCCCCAGCATTTT. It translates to CASTRARNQPQHF. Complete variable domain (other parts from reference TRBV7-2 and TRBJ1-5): GAGVSQSPSNKVTEKGKDVELRCDPISGHTALYWYRQSLGQGLEFLIYFQGNSAPDKSGLPSDRFSAERTGGSVSTLTIQRTQQEDSAVYLCASTRARNQPQHFGDGTRLSIL.

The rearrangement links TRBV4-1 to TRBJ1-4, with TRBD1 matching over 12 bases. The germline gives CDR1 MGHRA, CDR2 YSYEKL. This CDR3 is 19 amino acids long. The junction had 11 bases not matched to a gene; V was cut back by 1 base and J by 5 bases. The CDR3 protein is CASSQVGPGQGAENEKLFF. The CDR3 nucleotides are TGCGCCAGCAGCCAAGTTGGACCGGGACAGGGGGCCGAAAATGAAAAACTGTTTTTT.

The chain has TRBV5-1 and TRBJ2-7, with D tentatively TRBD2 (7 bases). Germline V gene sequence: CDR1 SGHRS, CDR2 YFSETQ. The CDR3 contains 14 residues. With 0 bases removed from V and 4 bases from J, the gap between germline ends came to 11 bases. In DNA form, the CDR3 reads TGCGCCAGCAGCTTGGTAGGGGGAGGGTACGAGCAGTACTTC. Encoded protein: CASSLVGGGYEQYF.

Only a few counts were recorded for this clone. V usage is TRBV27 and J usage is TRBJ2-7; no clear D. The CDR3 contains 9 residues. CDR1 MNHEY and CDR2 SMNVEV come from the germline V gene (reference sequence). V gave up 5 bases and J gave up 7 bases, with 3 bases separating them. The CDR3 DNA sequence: TGTGCCAGCAGTGTAGAGCAGTACTTC. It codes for CASSVEQYF.

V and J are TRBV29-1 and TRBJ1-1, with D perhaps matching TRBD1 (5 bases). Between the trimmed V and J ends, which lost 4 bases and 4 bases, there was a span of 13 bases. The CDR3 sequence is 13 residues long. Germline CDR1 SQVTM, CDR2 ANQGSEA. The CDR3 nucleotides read TGCAGCGTTGTTAGGCAGGGCCGCACTGAAGCTTTCTTT. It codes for CSVVRQGRTEAFF.

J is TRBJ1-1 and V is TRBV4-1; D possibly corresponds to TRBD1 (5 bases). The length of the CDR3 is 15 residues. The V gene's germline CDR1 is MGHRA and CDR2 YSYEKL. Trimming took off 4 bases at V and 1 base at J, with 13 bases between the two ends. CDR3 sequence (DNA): TGCGCCAGCAGCCCAGGGTGGGGGGGGAACACTGAAGCTTTCTTT. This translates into CASSPGWGGNTEAFF.

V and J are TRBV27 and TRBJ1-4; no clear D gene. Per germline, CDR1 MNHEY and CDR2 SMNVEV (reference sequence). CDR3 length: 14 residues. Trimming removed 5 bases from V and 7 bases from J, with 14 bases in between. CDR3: CASSRRGLVEKLFF. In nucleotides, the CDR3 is TGTGCCAGCAGTCGCAGAGGTTTGGTTGAAAAACTGTTTTTT.

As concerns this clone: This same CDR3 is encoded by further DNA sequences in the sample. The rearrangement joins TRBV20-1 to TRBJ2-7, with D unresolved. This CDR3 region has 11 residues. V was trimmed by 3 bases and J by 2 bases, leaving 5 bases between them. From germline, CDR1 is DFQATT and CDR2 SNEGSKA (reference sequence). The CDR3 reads CSASSPYEQYF. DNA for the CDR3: TGCAGTGCTAGCAGTCCCTACGAGCAGTACTTC.

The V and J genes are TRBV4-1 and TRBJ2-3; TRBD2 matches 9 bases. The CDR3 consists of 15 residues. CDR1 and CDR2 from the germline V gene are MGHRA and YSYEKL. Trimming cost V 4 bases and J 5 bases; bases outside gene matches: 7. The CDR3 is CASSPRGGGVDTQYF. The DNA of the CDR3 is TGCGCCAGCAGCCCGAGGGGCGGGGGGGTAGATACGCAGTATTTT.

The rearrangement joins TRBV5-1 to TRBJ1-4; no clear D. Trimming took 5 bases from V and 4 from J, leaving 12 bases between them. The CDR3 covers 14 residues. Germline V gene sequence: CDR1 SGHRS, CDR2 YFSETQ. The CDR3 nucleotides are TGCGCCAGCAGGACTCTACCTGGTAATGAAAAACTGTTTTTT. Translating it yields CASRTLPGNEKLFF.

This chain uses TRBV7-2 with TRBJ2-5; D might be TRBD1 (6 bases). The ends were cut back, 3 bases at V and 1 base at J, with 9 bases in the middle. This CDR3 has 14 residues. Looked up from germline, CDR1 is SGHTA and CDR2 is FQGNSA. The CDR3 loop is CASSFRGSQETQYF. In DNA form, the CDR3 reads TGTGCCAGCAGCTTCAGGGGATCCCAAGAGACCCAGTACTTC.

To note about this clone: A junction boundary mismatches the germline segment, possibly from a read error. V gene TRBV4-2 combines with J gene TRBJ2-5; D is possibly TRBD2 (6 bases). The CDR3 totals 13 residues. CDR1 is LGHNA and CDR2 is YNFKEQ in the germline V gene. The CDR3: CASSQAGWETQYF. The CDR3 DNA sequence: TGTGCCAGCAGTCAAGCGGGTTGGGAGACCCAGTACTTC.

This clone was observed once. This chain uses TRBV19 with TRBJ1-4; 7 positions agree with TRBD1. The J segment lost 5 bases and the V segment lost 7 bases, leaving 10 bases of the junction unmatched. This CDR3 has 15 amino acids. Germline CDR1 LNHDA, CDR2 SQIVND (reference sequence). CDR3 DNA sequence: TGTGCCAGTACCATGGCGACAGGGTGGAATGAAAAACTGTTTTTT. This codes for CASTMATGWNEKLFF.